This T cell receptor beta chain was retrieved from a study of cytomegalovirus exposure and HLA in healthy donors. Study-wide results and limits: Over 15,000 TCR beta sequences were associated with HLA alleles at 0.05 false discovery rate in a later analysis.

Vbeta (60) and Jbeta (13) primers were used in the PCR. Assay: immunoSEQ multiplex PCR; the TCRdb copy retains only in-frame clones and omits some. The sample lists some 84,000 clones, 60% to 85% occurring once. The germline gives CDR1 LNHDA, CDR2 SQIVND (reference sequence). V was clipped by 6 bases and J by 3 bases, with 15 bases between them. CDR3 length: 15 residues. About this clone: Its antigen is as yet unknown.

The specimen sequenced was PBMCs. The J gene is TRBJ1-5, the V gene TRBV19, with D tentatively TRBD1 (6 bases). The sequence was collected from a boy aged 5-17 years in good health and CMV-seronegative. CDR3 protein: CASSQDPGVNQPQHF. In DNA form, the CDR3 reads TGTGCCAGTAGCCAGGATCCAGGGGTCAATCAGCCCCAGCATTTT.